This section outlines one T cell receptor (beta chain) sequence together with its context. There are many counts of this clonotype. The antigen it recognizes is unknown. There are no base qualities to consult, and no much larger clone falls within one base. The sample is drawn from a study of T-cell reconstitution after alpha-beta-depleted transplantation in children listed by TCRdb under 2016. About the full investigation: Using TCR repertoire profiling, the study quantitatively followed how T-cell immune reconstitution unfolded in children after TCRalphabeta/CD19-depleted allogeneic hematopoietic cell transplantation.

To prepare the library, PCR was applied. TCRdb shows the sequencer as Illumina HiSeq 2500. TCR library preparation used molecular barcoding, with unique molecular identifiers applied to normalize quantification of the TCRbeta repertoire. Starting from the raw public reads, TCRdb applied fastp trimming at Q25, assembled clones with MiXCR and retained in-frame beta chains. Duplicate CDR3 protein sequences are folded into a single record with the most common DNA and genes. For this sample the table gives more than 25,000 distinct CDR3 sequences, of which about 5.8% were detected only once. About 7.3% of the sample is taken by the ten largest. V gives up 0 bases and J gives up 7 bases, and the segment between their germline ends measures 12 bases. The CDR3 spans 14 residues, from the cysteine through the phenylalanine. Only the CDR3 DNA stays, 42 bases, in frame from base 1. CDR1 and CDR2 were assigned from the germline V gene (reference sequence) as GTSNPN and SVGIG.

The label giving this sample's treatment or condition can be read as: allogeneic hematopoietic cell transplantation with graft depleted of TCRalphabeta T cells and CD19 B cells. The transplant recipients were children given TCRalphabeta/CD19-depleted allogeneic hematopoietic cell grafts. General conclusions and limits of the study: In some patients, the high TCRbeta diversity seen at day 60 was put down to recipient T cells and intrathymic progenitors that had survived conditioning. The apparently early alphabetaT-cell count recovery about two months after transplant was reportedly dependent on only several hundred rapidly expanded clones derived from non-depleted graft cells. Over the following months the frequencies of hyperexpanded clones went down, and after one year T-cell counts and TCRbeta diversity were mostly credited to newly produced T cells.

The sequenced sample was PBMCs, mostly from graft donor cells, obtained 180 days after TCRalphabeta/CD19-depleted stem cell transplant. This receptor was obtained from a male patient under 18 who had a stem cell transplant for acute myeloid leukemia, so the T cells may come from the graft donor. Recombination connected TRBV30 to TRBJ2-2, with a tentative D gene TRBD2 over 6 matching bases. CDR3 reads: CAWSVRRDGGELFF. The DNA is TGTGCCTGGAGTGTGCGGAGGGATGGCGGGGAGCTGTTTTTT.